The 21 T cell receptor beta chains reported below all come from one sample, sequenced in a study of T cell responses to AZD1222 COVID-19 vaccine. The assay was immunoSEQ multiplex PCR, and TCRdb's table has in-frame clones only and misses some. The data contain about 78,000 clones, 90% of them singletons. This material consisted of peripheral blood, taken 28 days after the second AZD1222 dose. These receptors all come from an adult who received the AZD1222 COVID-19 vaccine.

The chain has TRBV4-3 and TRBJ2-7, with TRBD1 identical over 7 bases. The germline V gene has CDR1 LGHNA and CDR2 YSLEER. The CDR3 is 15 residues long. V dropped 2 bases and J dropped 0; count of bases not matched to a gene: 4. The CDR3 DNA reads TGCGCCAGCAGCCAACTCCGGGACAGCTCCTACGAGCAGTACTTC. This codes for CASSQLRDSSYEQYF.

The rearrangement uses TRBV6-5 and TRBJ2-5, with D perhaps TRBD1 (6 bases). Trimming shortened V by 5 bases and J by 5 bases, and 12 bases separated the two germline ends. The CDR3 runs to 13 residues. Germline-derived CDR1 and CDR2 are MNHEY and SVGAGI. Here the CDR3 reads CASSTGQEETQYF. The CDR3 DNA follows: TGTGCCAGCAGTACGGGACAAGAGGAGACCCAGTACTTC.

The V gene is TRBV5-6, the J gene TRBJ1-2; D may be TRBD1 (5 bases). There are 13 residues in the CDR3. Trimming took off 1 base at V and 5 bases at J, with 9 bases between the two ends. CDR1 is SGHDT, CDR2 YYEEEE, per germline. CDR3 protein: CASSLRGEYGYTF. The CDR3 region has the DNA TGTGCCAGCAGCTTGAGAGGGGAGTATGGCTACACCTTC.

For the CDR3, the DNA is TGTGCCAGCAGTTACTCGGACAGATCTTCACCCCTCCACTTT. Residues: CASSYSDRSSPLHF. V and J are TRBV6-6 and TRBJ1-6; D is perhaps TRBD1 (6 bases). V gave up 0 bases and J gave up 9 bases, with 9 bases separating them. The germline gives CDR1 MNHNY, CDR2 SVGAGI (reference sequence). The CDR3 runs 14 residues.

V is TRBV24-1 and J is TRBJ1-2; no firm D call. CDR3 length equals 14 residues. The germline V gene encodes CDR1 KGHDR and CDR2 SFDVKD. V was cut by 3 bases and J by 1 base, with 8 bases left in between. CDR3 bases: TGTGCCACCAGTGATCTCAGAGATAACTATGGCTACACCTTC. Translation: CATSDLRDNYGYTF.

The CDR3 nucleotides are TGTGCCAGCAGCCCGACAGGGAATGAGCAGTTCTTC. Translation gives CASSPTGNEQFF. This rearrangement joins TRBV3-1 (or the pseudogene TRBV3-2) to TRBJ2-1; 7 nucleotides align to TRBD1. Looked up from germline, CDR1 is LGHDT and CDR2 is YNNKEL (reference sequence). The CDR3 contains 12 residues. With V trimmed by 4 bases and J by 7 bases, 1 base remained unmatched.

The V and J genes are TRBV7-3 and TRBJ2-5; tentative D call: TRBD2 (6 bases). Trimming cost V 2 bases and J 1 base, with 8 bases left between them. Germline V gene data show CDR1 as SGHTA and CDR2 as FQGTGA. This CDR3 comprises 14 residues. The CDR3 spells CASSLLGGQETQYF. The CDR3 region has the DNA TGTGCCAGCAGCTTACTGGGGGGCCAAGAGACCCAGTACTTC.

This chain uses TRBV5-1 with TRBJ2-1; a weak D match, TRBD1 (6 bases). The CDR3 sequence is 18 residues long. Trimming took off 0 bases at V and 0 bases at J, with 16 bases between the two ends. Germline CDR1 SGHRS, CDR2 YFSETQ. The CDR3 loop reads CASSLVFYRASSYNEQFF. CDR3 bases: TGCGCCAGCAGCTTGGTCTTTTACAGGGCAAGCTCCTACAATGAGCAGTTCTTC. Full variable domain (missing parts from reference TRBV5-1 and TRBJ2-1): KAGVTQTPRYLIKTRGQQVTLSCSPISGHRSVSWYQQTPGQGLQFLFEYFSETQRNKGNFPGRFSGRQFSNSRSEMNVSTLELGDSALYLCASSLVFYRASSYNEQFFGPGTRLTVL.

CDR3 sequence (DNA): TGCGCCAGCAGCCAAGAAGCCTCTGGGGACCTGTATGGCTACACCTTC. Translated: CASSQEASGDLYGYTF. The chain uses TRBV4-1 and TRBJ1-2, with D possibly TRBD1 on 5 matching bases. Trimming pared 0 bases from V and 5 bases from J, leaving 16 bases between. From germline, CDR1 is MGHRA and CDR2 YSYEKL. CDR3 length: 16 residues.

This clone has only a few counts. The gene calls are TRBV5-1 and TRBJ2-1; no definite D call. CDR1 SGHRS and CDR2 YFSETQ come from the germline V gene. V gave up 4 bases and J gave up 10 bases, with 9 bases separating them. This CDR3 spans 11 amino acids. This chain's CDR3 is CASSLLAEQFF. The CDR3 DNA sequence: TGCGCCAGCAGCCTTCTCGCCGAGCAGTTCTTC. Drawing the rest from reference TRBV5-1 and TRBJ2-1, the complete variable domain is KAGVTQTPRYLIKTRGQQVTLSCSPISGHRSVSWYQQTPGQGLQFLFEYFSETQRNKGNFPGRFSGRQFSNSRSEMNVSTLELGDSALYLCASSLLAEQFFGPGTRLTVL.

J is TRBJ2-3 and V is TRBV5-1; no firm D call. CDR1 and CDR2 (germline): SGHRS, YFSETQ. The V and J ends lost 5 bases and 3 bases respectively, with 13 bases between them. The length of the CDR3 is 14 residues. CDR3 DNA: TGCGCCAGCAGGGGTGAATTCTGGACAGATACGCAGTATTTT. Amino acids: CASRGEFWTDTQYF.

This rearrangement joins TRBV4-2 to TRBJ2-3; 11 nucleotides align to TRBD2. CDR1 LGHNA and CDR2 YNFKEQ come from the germline V gene. CDR3 length equals 18 residues. Trimming took 4 bases from V and 4 from J; bases not matched to a gene: 13. CDR3 nucleotides: TGTGCCAGCAGCCGGCGAACTAGCGGGAGTGGGCCAGCAGATACGCAGTATTTT. Its protein is CASSRRTSGSGPADTQYF.

V usage is TRBV5-4 and J usage is TRBJ1-2; the D is unclear. V was trimmed by 2 bases and J by 5 bases, leaving 4 bases between them. Germline-derived CDR1 and CDR2 are SGHNT and YYREEE (reference sequence). The CDR3 is 11 residues long. The CDR3 DNA follows: TGTGCCAGCAGCTTAAATTATGGCTACACCTTC. Translating gives CASSLNYGYTF.

J is TRBJ2-4 and V is TRBV5-1; D uncertain. The CDR3 is made up of 16 amino acids. V dropped 0 bases and J dropped 0 bases, with 10 bases sitting between them. CDR1 and CDR2 from the germline V gene are SGHRS and YFSETQ. The CDR3 sequence is CASSLVPTLAKNIQYF. Written as DNA, the CDR3 is TGCGCCAGCAGCTTGGTCCCGACCCTAGCCAAAAACATTCAGTACTTC.

The chain has TRBV5-4 and TRBJ2-1; 8 nucleotides align to TRBD1. Germline V gives CDR1 SGHNT, CDR2 YYREEE (reference sequence). The CDR3 length is 16 residues. V dropped 4 bases and J dropped 4; count of bases not matched to a gene: 10. In DNA form, the CDR3 reads TGTGCCAGCAGCGCCGCCGGGACAGGTCGATACAATGAGCAGTTCTTC. It encodes CASSAAGTGRYNEQFF. Full variable domain (missing parts from reference TRBV5-4 and TRBJ2-1): ETGVTQSPTHLIKTRGQQVTLRCSSQSGHNTVSWYQQALGQGPQFIFQYYREEENGRGNFPPRFSGLQFPNYSSELNVNALELDDSALYLCASSAAGTGRYNEQFFGPGTRLTVL.

This rearrangement joins TRBV30 to TRBJ2-1; D possibly corresponds to TRBD2 (5 bases). In germline, CDR1 is GTSNPN, CDR2 SVGIG (reference sequence). The CDR3 extends over 15 amino acids. The germline V and J ends were trimmed by 4 bases and 3 bases, with 16 bases remaining between them. CDR3 bases: TGTGCCTGGACTATGAGGGCAGCTTTCTACAATGAGCAGTTCTTC. Its translation: CAWTMRAAFYNEQFF.

The chain couples TRBV11-3 to TRBJ2-1; 13 nucleotides match TRBD2. Germline V gene lookup returns CDR1 SGHNT and CDR2 YENEEA. CDR3 length equals 15 residues. V lost 4 bases to trimming and J lost 8 bases; unmatched junction nucleotides: 5. DNA for the CDR3: TGTGCCAGCAGCTCAGGACTAGCGGGAGTTTATGAGCAGTTCTTC. Residues: CASSSGLAGVYEQFF.

The V call is TRBV6-6, the J call TRBJ1-1; no clear D. V was cut by 9 bases and J by 10 bases, with 9 bases left in between. CDR3 length: 9 amino acids. Per germline, CDR1 MNHNY and CDR2 SVGAGI (reference sequence). The CDR3 region has the DNA TGTGCCAGTCAGAGTGGAGCTTTCTTT. Its translation is CASQSGAFF.

The chain links TRBV7-2 to TRBJ2-7; the D call may be TRBD1 or TRBD2 (6 bases each). V was cut by 2 bases and J by 4 bases, with 18 bases left in between. Germline-derived CDR1 and CDR2 are SGHTA and FQGNSA. The CDR3 covers 16 residues. CDR3 DNA: TGTGCCAGCAGCTTAACTTGGAGGGGGAGTGATTACGAGCAGTACTTC. Translating gives CASSLTWRGSDYEQYF.

The chain employs TRBV10-3 and TRBJ1-1, with D maybe TRBD1 (5 bases). Trimming cost V 1 base and J 3 bases, with 12 bases left between them. The V gene's germline CDR1 is ENHRY and CDR2 SYGVKD. The CDR3 spans 15 residues. The CDR3 DNA sequence: TGTGCCATCAGTGAGTACGGGGCGGGGGACACTGAAGCTTTCTTT. This gives the protein CAISEYGAGDTEAFF.

This sequence joins TRBV6-6 and TRBJ2-7, with a possible D match to TRBD1 (6 bases). Germline CDR1 reads MNHNY; CDR2 reads SVGAGI (reference sequence). The ends were cut back, 6 bases at V and 3 bases at J, with 12 bases in the middle. This CDR3 has 13 residues. Here the CDR3 reads CASSPTGFYEQYF. CDR3 bases: TGTGCCAGCAGCCCTACAGGGTTCTACGAGCAGTACTTC.